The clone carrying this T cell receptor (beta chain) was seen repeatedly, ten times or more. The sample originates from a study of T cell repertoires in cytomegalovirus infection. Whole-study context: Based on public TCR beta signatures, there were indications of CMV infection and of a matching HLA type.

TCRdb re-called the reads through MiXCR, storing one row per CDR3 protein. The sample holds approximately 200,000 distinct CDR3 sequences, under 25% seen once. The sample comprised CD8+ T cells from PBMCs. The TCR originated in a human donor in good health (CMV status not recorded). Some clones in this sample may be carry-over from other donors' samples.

In nucleotides, the CDR3 is TGTGCCAGCAGCTTAGTGTCATCGGGGGGCGATGAGCAGTTCTTC. Translation: CASSLVSSGGDEQFF. J is TRBJ2-1 and V is TRBV7-8; maybe TRBD2 (7 bases). Trimming stripped 1 base from V and 8 bases from J, with 15 bases between. The CDR3 runs 15 residues. CDR1 SGHVS and CDR2 FQNEAQ come from the germline V gene.